A selection of T cell receptor beta chains follows, all from one sample in a study of T cell changes during pregnancy in multiple sclerosis. TCRdb's copy holds only in-frame clones and misses some; the assay was immunoSEQ multiplex PCR. Of about 69,000 clones in the sample, 90% to 95% were seen once. This material consisted of CD4+ T cells from peripheral blood mononuclear cells, taken in the third trimester of pregnancy. Receptor source: a female donor in good health, enrolled as a control in a pregnancy study. The CDR3 runs from the conserved cysteine through the conserved F or W. D genes are given only for firm matches. Rows may omit the clone size; those that give it use once, few, many or a size class.

j_call clone_size v_call d_call cdr3_aa cdr3_nt
TRBJ2-3 once TRBV7-3 - CASSPRVQGTDTQYF TGTGCCAGCAGTCCCAGGGTTCAGGGCACAGATACGCAGTATTTT
TRBJ2-3 - TRBV11-2 TRBD1 CASSAPGQGIDTQYF TGTGCCAGCAGCGCTCCGGGACAGGGTATAGATACGCAGTATTTT
TRBJ2-5 - TRBV5-1 - CASSLDVTEQETQYF TGCGCCAGCAGCTTGGATGTGACAGAACAAGAGACCCAGTACTTC
TRBJ2-2 - TRBV6-5 - CASSPPIGELFF TGTGCCAGCAGTCCCCCAATCGGGGAGCTGTTTTTT
TRBJ1-3 - TRBV11-2 - CASSLYRAGNTIYF TGTGCCAGCAGCCTATACAGGGCTGGAAACACCATATATTTT
TRBJ1-2 - TRBV7-2 TRBD1 CASSLSGQIGPGGYGYTF TGTGCCAGCAGCTTATCAGGGCAGATTGGTCCAGGGGGGTATGGCTACACCTTC
TRBJ1-1 - TRBV7-2 - CASALTLTGTEAFF TGTGCCAGCGCCCTTACATTGACGGGCACTGAAGCTTTCTTT
TRBJ2-1 - TRBV6-5 TRBD1 CASSYTQGARAEQFF TGTGCCAGCAGTTACACCCAGGGGGCTAGGGCTGAGCAGTTCTTC
TRBJ1-1 - TRBV4-3 - CASSQDTADYRGAFF TGCGCCAGCAGCCAAGATACTGCGGACTATCGAGGAGCTTTCTTT
TRBJ1-6 once TRBV28 - CASSLLDSRNSPLHF TGTGCCAGCAGTTTGTTGGACAGCCGAAATTCACCCCTCCACTTT
TRBJ1-2 - TRBV7-9 - CASSPTPDSLPTF TGTGCCAGCAGCCCTACGCCGGACAGCCTACCTACCTTC
TRBJ1-1 - TRBV2 TRBD1 CASVWMRGQWTSRAFF TGTGCCAGCGTCTGGATGAGGGGACAGTGGACGTCGAGAGCTTTCTTT
TRBJ2-5 - TRBV6-6 - CASRTGREFETQYF TGTGCCAGCAGGACTGGACGGGAATTCGAGACCCAGTACTTC
TRBJ1-1 - TRBV5-1 - CASSPPGQNEAFF TGCGCCAGCAGCCCGCCAGGGCAAAATGAAGCTTTCTTT
TRBJ2-7 - TRBV7-2 - CASSLVSGGSYTAEQYF TGTGCCAGCAGCTTAGTAAGTGGGGGCAGTTACACCGCCGAGCAGTACTTC
TRBJ1-6 - TRBV7-9 TRBD1 CASSSGDRGLSPLHF TGTGCCAGCAGCTCCGGGGACAGGGGGCTTTCACCCCTCCACTTT
TRBJ1-2 few TRBV7-3 TRBD1 CASSFEQGYGYTF TGTGCCAGCAGCTTCGAACAGGGGTATGGCTACACCTTC
TRBJ2-5 - TRBV5-8 - CASSLAFHQETQYF TGTGCCAGCAGCTTGGCCTTCCACCAAGAGACCCAGTACTTC
TRBJ1-3 - TRBV6-1 TRBD1 CASSTTPGQGATIYF TGTGCCAGCAGTACTACTCCGGGACAGGGGGCGACCATATATTTT
TRBJ2-2 - TRBV2 - CASLITRNTGELFF TGTGCCAGCTTAATTACGAGGAACACCGGGGAGCTGTTTTTT
TRBJ1-5 - TRBV7-2 - CASSLIQGNQPQHF TGTGCCAGCAGCTTAATACAGGGTAATCAGCCCCAGCATTTT
TRBJ1-5 - TRBV18 - CASSSTESNQPQHF TGTGCCAGCTCATCGACAGAAAGCAATCAGCCCCAGCATTTT
TRBJ1-2 once TRBV25-1 - CASSGLPGRANYGYTF TGTGCCAGCAGTGGGTTGCCAGGGAGGGCTAACTATGGCTACACCTTC
TRBJ1-2 - TRBV4-2 - CASSQLGDTLYGYTF TGTGCCAGCAGCCAATTGGGGGACACCCTTTATGGCTACACCTTC
TRBJ1-2 - TRBV30 - CAWSIGFGYTF TGTGCCTGGAGCATCGGTTTCGGCTACACCTTC
TRBJ1-3 once TRBV2 - CASSEHDRSSGNTIYF TGTGCCAGCAGTGAACATGACCGGAGCTCTGGAAACACCATATATTTT
TRBJ2-7 - TRBV5-4 - CASSLQSSYEQYF TGTGCCAGCAGCTTACAAAGCTCCTACGAGCAGTACTTC
TRBJ1-3 once TRBV7-2 - CASSLVGLWGHSGNTIYF TGTGCCAGCAGCTTAGTAGGATTGTGGGGACACTCTGGAAACACCATATATTTT
TRBJ1-1 - TRBV29-1 TRBD1 CSVITGTANTEAFF TGCAGCGTGATTACCGGGACAGCGAACACTGAAGCTTTCTTT
TRBJ2-1 once TRBV2 TRBD2 CASSAGTSFSYNEQFF TGTGCCAGCAGTGCCGGGACTAGTTTCTCCTACAATGAGCAGTTCTTC
TRBJ2-1 - TRBV7-3 TRBD2 CASSLSGADYNEQFF TGTGCCAGCAGCTTGAGCGGGGCCGACTACAATGAGCAGTTCTTC
TRBJ1-2 - TRBV7-2 TRBD1 CASSSRQGRHGYTF TGTGCCAGCAGCTCGCGACAGGGTCGTCATGGCTACACCTTC
TRBJ1-5 - TRBV6-6 - CASSLNQPQHF TGTGCCAGCAGTTTAAATCAGCCCCAGCATTTT
TRBJ2-1 once TRBV4-3 - CASSQDWQGLAYNEQFF TGCGCCAGCAGCCAAGATTGGCAGGGGCTAGCCTACAATGAGCAGTTCTTC
TRBJ1-4 once TRBV18 TRBD1 CASSPEGQGISEKLFF TGTGCCAGCTCACCGGAGGGACAGGGGATATCTGAAAAACTGTTTTTT
TRBJ2-7 - TRBV6-5 - CASSHRDTREYF TGTGCCAGCAGCCACCGGGACACCAGGGAGTACTTC
TRBJ2-7 - TRBV15 TRBD2 CATSREGLAGGNEQYF TGTGCCACCAGCAGAGAAGGACTAGCGGGGGGCAACGAGCAGTACTTC
TRBJ1-2 - TRBV6-5 - CASSYSARGGYTF TGTGCCAGCAGTTACTCGGCTAGGGGCGGCTACACCTTC
TRBJ2-3 - TRBV9 TRBD2 CASSVLTSESTDTQYF TGTGCCAGCAGCGTTCTAACTAGCGAGAGCACAGATACGCAGTATTTT
TRBJ1-1 - TRBV27 - CASSSRGGFTEAFF TGTGCCAGCAGTTCCCGGGGGGGGTTCACTGAAGCTTTCTTT
TRBJ1-6 - TRBV19 - CASSIQEDSPLHF TGTGCCAGTAGTATACAGGAAGATTCACCCCTCCACTTT
TRBJ2-7 - TRBV2 - CASSLRGTYEEQYF TGTGCCAGCAGTTTGCGGGGGACATACGAGGAGCAGTACTTC
TRBJ1-6 - TRBV12-5 TRBD1 CASSLATGGSSPLHF TGTGCTAGCTCCCTCGCGACAGGGGGCAGTTCACCCCTCCACTTT
TRBJ1-1 - TRBV5-4 - CASSLDRERAFF TGTGCCAGCAGCTTGGATCGGGAGAGGGCTTTCTTT
TRBJ2-7 - TRBV6-5 TRBD2 CASRAPGTRHHEQYF TGTGCCAGCAGAGCCCCCGGGACTAGACACCACGAGCAGTACTTC
TRBJ1-2 - TRBV9 TRBD1 CASSVEEQGLDYGYTF TGTGCCAGCAGCGTAGAGGAACAGGGGCTCGACTATGGCTACACCTTC